This T cell receptor (beta chain) emerged from a study of T cells after posttransplantation cyclophosphamide listed by TCRdb under 2016. The study in broad terms: Using TRB sequencing, the study followed how the T cell repertoire rebuilt after myeloablative bone marrow transplantation with posttransplantation cyclophosphamide given as GVHD prophylaxis. Antigen receptor sequencing covered samples from some 36 PTCy-treated patients and around 16 of their related bone marrow donors. Blood from all 35 or so PTCy patients who had 1-year posttransplant specimens underwent TRB sequencing. TRB sequencing was also done on up to about 3 additional blood samples from 2 to 5.2 years after transplant in 3 patients, and on pretransplant blood from several patients. TRA and TRB clonality were tightly correlated in about ten samples, so subsequent TCR analyses focused on TRB only. Public TRB sequences were searched against a database of over 3,000 sequences associated with responses to pathogens, tumor antigens, self-antigens and alloantigens.

With regard to this clone: The antigen it recognizes is unknown. The input lacks base qualities; no much larger clone sits a single base away.

The CDR3, from cysteine to phenylalanine, totals 15 residues. The kept DNA is CDR3 alone, 45 bases in frame from the first base. CDR1 and CDR2 were assigned from the germline V gene (reference sequence) as MNHEY and SMNVEV. TRB sequencing used genomic DNA with the immunoSEQ assay at survey resolution or the hsTCRB kit. In the paper's pipeline: The immunoSEQ software was used for initial read processing, and the LymphoSeq R package was used for repertoire analyses. Clonality was calculated as 1 minus normalized Shannon entropy, and the Gini coefficient was also calculated for each TRB dataset. Phenotypes of unsorted samples were inferred by mapping TRB sequences from sorted subsets of the recipient or donor onto unsorted samples of the same recipient. Held by TCRdb, this immuneACCESS table contains in-frame sequences only and omits some clones. Under half of the omission traces to an unresolved V gene where checked; the cause of the rest is unknown. D and trimming were read from the DNA, whereas the V and J calls and clone size are those reported in that table. This sample lists tens of thousands of clones; roughly 88% were detected once. The top ten clones comprise roughly 2.5% of the sample.

The sample's treatment or condition, from its label and the paper: high-dose cyclophosphamide on days +3 and +4 as single-agent GVHD prophylaxis. PTCy patients received busulfan and fludarabine conditioning, a related or unrelated marrow graft, and cyclophosphamide on days +3 and +4. The PTCy-treated patients were drawn from a prospective, multi-institutional clinical trial. Peripheral blood and bone marrow mononuclear cells were isolated by Ficoll-Hypaque density centrifugation and were cryopreserved. The paper as a whole reports these results and caveats: Across the 45 or so patients, TRB clonality was highly associated with recipient CMV seropositivity and CMV reactivation, and diversity with PTCy was similar to that in the CNI/methotrexate controls. The TRB repertoires of T cells infiltrating skin or the GI tract showed only limited overlap with the TRB repertoires found in blood. Donor-recipient similarity was low at 1-2 months but rose over the first year, and later blood repertoires were often dominated by donor CD8+ memory clones.

Recombination connected TRBV27 to TRBJ2-5; the D gene is perhaps TRBD1, from 7 matching bases. The J call is doubtful: the DNA matches TRBJ2-7 better. The receptor's source is a male patient between 55 and 70 years old who received an allogeneic stem cell transplant from a related donor and was CMV-positive. Some T cells may derive from the graft donor when a transplant has been performed. The sample in question was PBMCs, obtained about 62 days after allogeneic stem cell transplant with posttransplant cyclophosphamide. The sequenced DNA: TGTGCCAGCACCCTGGCGGCAGGGGGGACCTACGAGCAGTACTTC. Translated, it reads CASTLAAGGTYEQYF.